Listed below are T cell receptor beta chains from one sample, sequenced in a study of blood T cell repertoires in COVID-19. Measured with immunoSEQ multiplex PCR; TCRdb has only the in-frame clones, and not every one. The sample comprises over 200,000 clones, over 80% of which are singletons, and approximately 30% rests with the top ten. Sequenced input: peripheral blood. The source of these receptors is a man aged 40-50 years with acute or convalescent COVID-19. Both conserved end residues are part of each CDR3. The D gene is left open where the match is weak. Rows give clone size only sometimes, using once, few, many, or a class for an expanded clone.

V: TRBV7-6; J: TRBJ2-3; D: TRBD2; size: -; DNA: TGTGCCAGCAGCTCCCAAGCGCTAGCGGGATACACAGATACGCAGTATTTT; CDR3: CASSSQALAGYTDTQYF
V: TRBV5-1; J: TRBJ2-1; D: -; size: -; DNA: TGCGCCAGTCAGCAGTCCGGGATGGGGAATGAGCAGTTCTTC; CDR3: CASQQSGMGNEQFF
V: TRBV5-5; J: TRBJ1-2; D: -; size: -; DNA: TGTGCCAGCAGCAAACGTTCCGGGTTAGGGGATAATGGCTACACCTTC; CDR3: CASSKRSGLGDNGYTF
V: TRBV29-1; J: TRBJ1-2; D: TRBD1; size: -; DNA: TGCAGCGTTGAGCAAGGGGGCGCAAGTGGCTACACCTTC; CDR3: CSVEQGGASGYTF
V: TRBV18; J: TRBJ2-1; D: TRBD1; size: -; DNA: TGTGCCAGCTCACCAAAAGTAGGGGGCGGGAATGAGCAGTTCTTC; CDR3: CASSPKVGGGNEQFF
V: TRBV9; J: TRBJ2-7; D: TRBD2; size: -; DNA: TGTGCCAGCAGCAGAAATAGCGGGCTGACCTACGAGCAGTACTTC; CDR3: CASSRNSGLTYEQYF
V: TRBV7-2; J: TRBJ2-7; D: TRBD2; size: -; DNA: TGTGCCAGCAGCCCCGGCGGGGGGAGAGCCTACGAGCAGTACTTC; CDR3: CASSPGGGRAYEQYF
V: TRBV9; J: TRBJ2-7; D: -; size: -; DNA: TGTGCCAGCAGCGTAGGCGGGGGCTTGGGCGAGCAGTACTTC; CDR3: CASSVGGGLGEQYF
V: TRBV27; J: TRBJ1-5; D: -; size: -; DNA: TGTGCCAGCAGTTTGAACGGTAATCAGCCCCAGCATTTT; CDR3: CASSLNGNQPQHF
V: TRBV19; J: TRBJ1-5; D: TRBD1; size: many; DNA: TGTGCCAGTAGTATAAGAGGGGGCTGGAATCAGCCCCAGCATTTT; CDR3: CASSIRGGWNQPQHF
V: TRBV30; J: TRBJ1-1; D: -; size: -; DNA: TGTGCCTGGAGTATCTTGCGGGTGATGAACACTGAAGCTTTCTTT; CDR3: CAWSILRVMNTEAFF
V: TRBV5-8; J: TRBJ2-1; D: TRBD2; size: -; DNA: TGTGCCAGCAGCTTGATGCGCCTAGCGGGAGTATGGGAGCAGTTCTTC; CDR3: CASSLMRLAGVWEQFF
V: TRBV30; J: TRBJ1-4; D: -; size: -; DNA: TGTGCCTGGGGATCCGGGACTCACGGGAGAATCGGAAAACTGTTTTTT; CDR3: CAWGSGTHGRIGKLFF
V: TRBV7-9; J: TRBJ1-3; D: TRBD1; size: -; DNA: TGTGCCAGCAGCTTGAACAGGGGGATAGGAAACACCATATATTTT; CDR3: CASSLNRGIGNTIYF
V: TRBV7-6; J: TRBJ2-7; D: TRBD1; size: -; DNA: TGTGCCAGCAGCCCCAGGACAGGGACCTCCGAGCAGTACTTC; CDR3: CASSPRTGTSEQYF
V: TRBV7-9; J: TRBJ1-1; D: TRBD1; size: -; DNA: TGTGCCAGCAGCGCAGGTGAAGGACAGGGTGGGACTGAAGCTTTCTTT; CDR3: CASSAGEGQGGTEAFF
V: TRBV4-1; J: TRBJ1-3; D: TRBD1; size: -; DNA: TGCGCCAGCCGGAGGACAGGGGTTGGAAACACCATATATTTT; CDR3: CASRRTGVGNTIYF
V: TRBV20-1; J: TRBJ2-4; D: -; size: once; DNA: TGCAGTGCAGGCTCGGGAAACATTCAGTACTTC; CDR3: CSAGSGNIQYF
V: TRBV30; J: TRBJ1-3; D: -; size: -; DNA: TGTGCCTGGAGTTCATCGGGGAACACCATATATTTT; CDR3: CAWSSSGNTIYF
V: TRBV6-5; J: TRBJ2-7; D: TRBD2; size: -; DNA: TGTGCCAGCAGTTACACCCTAGCGGCCTCCTACGAGCAGTACTTC; CDR3: CASSYTLAASYEQYF
V: TRBV4-3; J: TRBJ2-3; D: -; size: -; DNA: TGCGCCAGCAGCCAAGATTTACGGGAAGGAACAGATACGCAGTATTTT; CDR3: CASSQDLREGTDTQYF
V: TRBV27; J: TRBJ1-2; D: -; size: -; DNA: TGTGCCAGCAGTTCGGACATAACTAACTATGGCTACACCTTC; CDR3: CASSSDITNYGYTF
V: TRBV6-5; J: TRBJ1-1; D: -; size: -; DNA: TGTGCCAGCAGTTACGAGGGCTACTTGAACACTGAAGCTTTCTTT; CDR3: CASSYEGYLNTEAFF
V: TRBV9; J: TRBJ2-7; D: TRBD2; size: -; DNA: TGTGCCAGCAGCCTAGCGGGTTACGAGCAGTACTTC; CDR3: CASSLAGYEQYF
V: TRBV5-6; J: TRBJ1-6; D: -; size: -; DNA: TGTGCCAGCAGCTTGTACAGCTACGATTCACCCCTCCACTTT; CDR3: CASSLYSYDSPLHF
V: TRBV5-1; J: TRBJ1-2; D: -; size: -; DNA: TGCGCCAGCAGCTTGGCCGGGAACAGGGACTATGGCTACACCTTC; CDR3: CASSLAGNRDYGYTF
V: TRBV27; J: TRBJ1-3; D: TRBD1; size: -; DNA: TGTGCCAGCAGTCCAGGACAGGGGAGGACCAACACCATATATTTT; CDR3: CASSPGQGRTNTIYF
V: TRBV7-9; J: TRBJ2-3; D: TRBD2; size: -; DNA: TGTGCCAGCAGCTTAGGGCAAGCGGGGACCACAGATACGCAGTATTTT; CDR3: CASSLGQAGTTDTQYF
V: TRBV7-8; J: TRBJ2-7; D: -; size: -; DNA: TGTGCCAGCAGCTTCACTCGACAGGACTACGAGCAGTACTTC; CDR3: CASSFTRQDYEQYF
V: TRBV24-1; J: TRBJ1-5; D: TRBD1; size: once; DNA: TGTGCCACCAGTGACCCGGGGCTTACAGGACAGGGGTCCTGTCAGCCCCAGCATTTT; CDR3: CATSDPGLTGQGSCQPQHF
V: TRBV10-3; J: TRBJ1-1; D: -; size: -; DNA: TGTGCCATCAGTGAGGGGCAGACGAACACTGAAGCTTTCTTT; CDR3: CAISEGQTNTEAFF
V: TRBV4-3; J: TRBJ2-7; D: -; size: -; DNA: TGCGCCAGCAGCCAAGATCGAGGAGGGCGCGAGCAGTACTTC; CDR3: CASSQDRGGREQYF
V: TRBV10-3; J: TRBJ1-2; D: TRBD1; size: once; DNA: TGTGCCATCAGTGAAACTGGACAGGGCTCTCAGGGTGGCTACACCTTC; CDR3: CAISETGQGSQGGYTF
V: TRBV19; J: TRBJ1-2; D: -; size: -; DNA: TGTGCCAGTTCCTGGCAGAATCCTTATAATGGCTACACCTTC; CDR3: CASSWQNPYNGYTF
V: TRBV18; J: TRBJ1-1; D: TRBD1; size: -; DNA: TGTGCCAGCTCACCAGTGACAGGGCGAGGGACTGAAGCTTTCTTT; CDR3: CASSPVTGRGTEAFF
V: TRBV11-2; J: TRBJ1-5; D: -; size: -; DNA: TGTGCCAGCAGCTTAGACCAGGGTGTTCTGAGTCAGCCCCAGCATTTT; CDR3: CASSLDQGVLSQPQHF
V: TRBV3-1/TRBV3-2; J: TRBJ1-1; D: -; size: -; DNA: TGTGCCAGCAGCCAAGTAGAGAACACTGAAGCTTTCTTT; CDR3: CASSQVENTEAFF
V: TRBV9; J: TRBJ1-1; D: -; size: -; DNA: TGTGCCAGCAGCCCCGCCGGGGGAGCGACTGAAGCTTTCTTT; CDR3: CASSPAGGATEAFF
V: TRBV19; J: TRBJ2-1; D: -; size: -; DNA: TGTGCCAGTAGTAGCGTTTCTGAGCAGTTCTTC; CDR3: CASSSVSEQFF
V: TRBV6-2/TRBV6-3; J: TRBJ2-7; D: -; size: few; DNA: TGTGCCAGCAGTTACAACAGGCTACCCTCCTACGAGCAGTACTTC; CDR3: CASSYNRLPSYEQYF
V: TRBV11-1; J: TRBJ2-7; D: -; size: -; DNA: TGTGCCAGCAGGCAGAGACAGGCTTACTCCTACGAGCAGTACTTC; CDR3: CASRQRQAYSYEQYF
V: TRBV6-5; J: TRBJ1-5; D: -; size: -; DNA: TGTGCCAGCAGTCTGGACTCTGGTAGCAATCAGCCCCAGCATTTT; CDR3: CASSLDSGSNQPQHF
V: TRBV30; J: TRBJ2-7; D: -; size: -; DNA: TGTGCCTGGAATCTAGGTGGCATGACCTACGAGCAGTACTTC; CDR3: CAWNLGGMTYEQYF
V: TRBV4-1; J: TRBJ1-1; D: -; size: -; DNA: TGCGCCAGCAGCCAAGATCGCAGGGACACTGAAGCTTTCTTT; CDR3: CASSQDRRDTEAFF
V: TRBV27; J: TRBJ2-5; D: -; size: -; DNA: TGTGCCAGCAGACCTACAGGGCGAGAGACCCAGTACTTC; CDR3: CASRPTGRETQYF
V: TRBV19; J: TRBJ1-1; D: -; size: -; DNA: TGTGCCAGTAACGGGGGGGAAATGAACACTGAAGCTTTCTTT; CDR3: CASNGGEMNTEAFF
V: TRBV4-1; J: TRBJ1-1; D: -; size: -; DNA: TGCGCCAGCAGCCTTCAGGGCACTGAAGCTTTCTTT; CDR3: CASSLQGTEAFF
V: TRBV5-4; J: TRBJ1-2; D: TRBD1; size: -; DNA: TGTGCCAGCAGCTGGGGGACAGGGAGGGGCTACACCTTC; CDR3: CASSWGTGRGYTF
V: TRBV4-1; J: TRBJ2-3; D: TRBD2; size: many; DNA: TGCGCCAGCAGCCAAGAGGCGGCTAGCGGGAGTCAAGATACGCAGTATTTT; CDR3: CASSQEAASGSQDTQYF
V: TRBV29-1; J: TRBJ2-2; D: TRBD1; size: -; DNA: TGCAGCGTTGGGGGACAGGGGGCGACCGGGGAGCTGTTTTTT; CDR3: CSVGGQGATGELFF
V: TRBV5-1; J: TRBJ1-1; D: -; size: once; DNA: TGCGCCAGCAGCTTGGAAGGCAGGGCAAGGGTTGAAGCTTTCTTT; CDR3: CASSLEGRARVEAFF
V: TRBV13; J: TRBJ1-1; D: -; size: -; DNA: TGTGCCAGCAGCTTTTCCTTTTCTGAAGCTTTCTTT; CDR3: CASSFSFSEAFF
V: TRBV2; J: TRBJ1-1; D: TRBD1; size: -; DNA: TGTGCCAGCAGCCGACAGGGAAACACTGAAGCTTTCTTT; CDR3: CASSRQGNTEAFF